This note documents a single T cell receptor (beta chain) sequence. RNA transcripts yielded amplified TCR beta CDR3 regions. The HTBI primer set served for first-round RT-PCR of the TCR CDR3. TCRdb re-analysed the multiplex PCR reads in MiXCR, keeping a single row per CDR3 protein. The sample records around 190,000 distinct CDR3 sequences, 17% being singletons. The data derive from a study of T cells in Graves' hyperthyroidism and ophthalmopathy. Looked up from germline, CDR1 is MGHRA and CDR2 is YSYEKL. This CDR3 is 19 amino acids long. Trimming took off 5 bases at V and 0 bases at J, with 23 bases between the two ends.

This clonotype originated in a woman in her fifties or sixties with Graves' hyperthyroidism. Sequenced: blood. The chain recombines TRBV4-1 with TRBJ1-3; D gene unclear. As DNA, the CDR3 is TGCGCCAGCAGCGACCCGGGCGTGCAACGGCCCCGCTCTGGAAACACCATATATTTT. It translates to CASSDPGVQRPRSGNTIYF.